This T cell receptor (beta chain) was identified in a study of blood T cell repertoires in COVID-19. Study overall: Samples came from the United States, Italy and Spain, spanning acute and convalescent COVID-19. In each case, the material was cDNA or gDNA derived from T cells, B-cell-depleted T cells, or PBMCs.

Original processing methods: Reference gene primer amplification yielded estimated nucleated cell counts. Profiling relied on immunoSEQ multiplex PCR, and the TCRdb table lists in-frame clones only, not all of them. That table is the source of V, J and clone size, and D and trimming were worked out from the DNA. The table shows about 160,000 clones, with around 90% occurring only once. CDR1 and CDR2 (germline): SGHRS, YFSETQ. V dropped 4 bases and J dropped 0 bases, with 14 bases sitting between them. The CDR3 extends over 17 amino acids. The sequence was obtained from a woman in her fifties or sixties who had recovered from COVID-19. Sequencing input: peripheral blood. The rearrangement links TRBV5-1 to TRBJ2-6, with D uncertain. The CDR3 sequence is CASSPLADRSGANVLTF. The CDR3 nucleotides read TGCGCCAGCAGCCCCTTAGCAGACCGCTCTGGGGCCAACGTCCTGACTTTC.